The rows below give T cell receptor beta chains drawn from one sample of a study of CD8 T cells in Susac syndrome. One entry per CDR3 protein, called by TCRdb with MiXCR from the immunoSEQ multiplex PCR reads. The sample lists some 190,000 distinct CDR3 sequences, about 94% occurring once. Sequencing used CD4+ T cells from PBMCs. All receptors come from a human donor with multiple sclerosis. The CDR3 runs from the conserved cysteine through the conserved F or W. Each record gives: J gene, V gene, D gene, clone size, CDR3 DNA, CDR3 protein. A D gene is named only where the DNA matches it firmly. Clone size, where shown, is once, few, many, or a class for clones that have expanded.

J gene: TRBJ1-2
V gene: TRBV12-5
D gene: TRBD1
clone size: NA
CDR3 DNA: TGTGCTAGTGGTTTGGTACAGGCAGGGGGCAAAGGTAACTATGGCTACACCTTC
CDR3 protein: CASGLVQAGGKGNYGYTF

J gene: TRBJ2-7
V gene: TRBV30
D gene: NA
clone size: NA
CDR3 DNA: TGTGCGCACGGAGGGGGACCCTACGAGCAGTACTTC
CDR3 protein: CAHGGGPYEQYF

J gene: TRBJ2-6
V gene: TRBV18
D gene: NA
clone size: NA
CDR3 DNA: TGTGCCAGCTCACCGACTTCTGGGGCCAACGTCCTGACTTTC
CDR3 protein: CASSPTSGANVLTF

J gene: TRBJ1-1
V gene: TRBV20-1
D gene: NA
clone size: NA
CDR3 DNA: TGCAGTGCTACAGAATCAACAGCGAACACTGAAGCTTTCTTT
CDR3 protein: CSATESTANTEAFF

J gene: TRBJ2-6
V gene: TRBV4-1
D gene: NA
clone size: NA
CDR3 DNA: TGCGCCAGCAGCTTTGGGCCTGGGGCTGGGGCCAACGTCCTGACTTTC
CDR3 protein: CASSFGPGAGANVLTF

J gene: TRBJ2-5
V gene: TRBV7-2
D gene: TRBD2
clone size: NA
CDR3 DNA: TGTGCCAGCAGCTTCGCTAGCGGCCAAGAGACCCAGTACTTC
CDR3 protein: CASSFASGQETQYF

J gene: TRBJ1-2
V gene: TRBV4-1
D gene: NA
clone size: once
CDR3 DNA: TGCGCCAGCAGCCGGGAAGGATCGGGGCCTGGGGGCTACACCTTC
CDR3 protein: CASSREGSGPGGYTF

J gene: TRBJ1-2
V gene: TRBV27
D gene: NA
clone size: NA
CDR3 DNA: TGTGCCAGCAGTTTCAGTCAGGCGTCTGGCTACACCTTC
CDR3 protein: CASSFSQASGYTF

J gene: TRBJ1-2
V gene: TRBV6-5
D gene: NA
clone size: once
CDR3 DNA: TGTGCCAGCAGTTCCCTGGGACGGAACTATGGCTACACCTTC
CDR3 protein: CASSSLGRNYGYTF

J gene: TRBJ2-3
V gene: TRBV12-3/TRBV12-4
D gene: NA
clone size: NA
CDR3 DNA: TGTGCCAGCAGTTTTACGACTCCGAGCACAGATACGCAGTATTTT
CDR3 protein: CASSFTTPSTDTQYF

J gene: TRBJ1-6
V gene: TRBV18
D gene: TRBD1
clone size: NA
CDR3 DNA: TGTGCCAGCTCACCGGACAGGGTGTATAATTCACCCCTCCACTTT
CDR3 protein: CASSPDRVYNSPLHF

J gene: TRBJ2-3
V gene: TRBV7-9
D gene: NA
clone size: once
CDR3 DNA: TGTGCCAGCAGCTTGTTAGTCGGTACGCAGTATTTT
CDR3 protein: CASSLLVGTQYF

J gene: TRBJ2-1
V gene: TRBV12-5
D gene: NA
clone size: NA
CDR3 DNA: TGTGCTAGTGGGTACGTCCATGAGCAGTTCTTC
CDR3 protein: CASGYVHEQFF

J gene: TRBJ2-2
V gene: TRBV12-5
D gene: NA
clone size: NA
CDR3 DNA: TGTGCTAGTGGTTTCAGAGACACCGGGGAGCTGTTTTTT
CDR3 protein: CASGFRDTGELFF

J gene: TRBJ1-5
V gene: TRBV12-3/TRBV12-4
D gene: NA
clone size: NA
CDR3 DNA: TGTGCCAGCAGTCGCCAGTGGACAAGCAATCAGCCCCAGCATTTT
CDR3 protein: CASSRQWTSNQPQHF

J gene: TRBJ2-1
V gene: TRBV29-1
D gene: NA
clone size: NA
CDR3 DNA: TGCAGCGCAAGGACCAGCTCCTACAATGAGCAGTTCTTC
CDR3 protein: CSARTSSYNEQFF

J gene: TRBJ2-2
V gene: TRBV7-9
D gene: TRBD1
clone size: once
CDR3 DNA: TGTGCCAGCAGCCCGACAGGGGTAGGGACCGGGGAGCTGTTTTTT
CDR3 protein: CASSPTGVGTGELFF

J gene: TRBJ1-6
V gene: TRBV25-1
D gene: TRBD1
clone size: NA
CDR3 DNA: TGTGCCAGTACGTCGAGACAGGGTAATTCACCCCTCCACTTT
CDR3 protein: CASTSRQGNSPLHF

J gene: TRBJ2-1
V gene: TRBV20-1
D gene: TRBD2
clone size: NA
CDR3 DNA: TGCAGTGCTAGAGATTCCCAGCGGGGCTACAATGAGCAGTTCTTC
CDR3 protein: CSARDSQRGYNEQFF

J gene: TRBJ2-7
V gene: TRBV3-1
D gene: NA
clone size: NA
CDR3 DNA: TGTGCCAGCAGCCAAGTCGGGGCCACCTACGAGCAGTACTTC
CDR3 protein: CASSQVGATYEQYF

J gene: TRBJ1-5
V gene: TRBV7-9
D gene: TRBD1
clone size: NA
CDR3 DNA: TGTGCCAGCGGCGAGACAGGGATTCAGCCCCAGCATTTT
CDR3 protein: CASGETGIQPQHF

J gene: TRBJ1-2
V gene: TRBV12-5
D gene: NA
clone size: NA
CDR3 DNA: TGTGCTAGTGCCATTGTGTCGAGGGAGGATGGCTACACCTTC
CDR3 protein: CASAIVSREDGYTF

J gene: TRBJ2-1
V gene: TRBV15
D gene: TRBD2
clone size: NA
CDR3 DNA: TGTGCCACCAGCTTACGGGGGGGCTTCGTAAATGAGCAGTTCTTC
CDR3 protein: CATSLRGGFVNEQFF

J gene: TRBJ1-5
V gene: TRBV29-1
D gene: NA
clone size: NA
CDR3 DNA: TGCAGCGTTCAGCTACTGGGTCAGCCCCAGCATTTT
CDR3 protein: CSVQLLGQPQHF

J gene: TRBJ1-1
V gene: TRBV5-1
D gene: NA
clone size: NA
CDR3 DNA: TGCGCCAGCAGCTTGGACGGAAGAAGTGGGACTGAAGCTTTCTTT
CDR3 protein: CASSLDGRSGTEAFF

J gene: TRBJ2-1
V gene: TRBV2
D gene: NA
clone size: NA
CDR3 DNA: TGTGCCAGCAAAGGGTGGGTCGACAATGAGCAGTTCTTC
CDR3 protein: CASKGWVDNEQFF

J gene: TRBJ1-4
V gene: TRBV20-1
D gene: NA
clone size: NA
CDR3 DNA: TGCAGTGCTCTACAGGCGGAAAAACTGTTTTTT
CDR3 protein: CSALQAEKLFF

J gene: TRBJ1-1
V gene: TRBV20-1
D gene: NA
clone size: NA
CDR3 DNA: TGCAGTGCTAGTATGGGAAGCATTAACACTGAAGCTTTCTTT
CDR3 protein: CSASMGSINTEAFF

J gene: TRBJ2-1
V gene: TRBV27
D gene: NA
clone size: NA
CDR3 DNA: TGTGCCAGCAGCCAGGACTATAACAATGAGCAGTTCTTC
CDR3 protein: CASSQDYNNEQFF

J gene: TRBJ1-5
V gene: TRBV20-1
D gene: TRBD1
clone size: NA
CDR3 DNA: TGCAGTGCTAGAAAGCCACAGGGGGCGGGCAATCAGCCCCAGCATTTT
CDR3 protein: CSARKPQGAGNQPQHF

J gene: TRBJ1-1
V gene: TRBV7-9
D gene: NA
clone size: NA
CDR3 DNA: TGTGCCAGCATCCCGCCCCCGACAGGCACTCTGAACACTGAAGCTTTCTTT
CDR3 protein: CASIPPPTGTLNTEAFF

J gene: TRBJ1-2
V gene: TRBV4-2
D gene: TRBD1
clone size: NA
CDR3 DNA: TGTGCCAGCAGCCAAGACGAGCTGACAGGGACCCATGGCTACACCTTC
CDR3 protein: CASSQDELTGTHGYTF

J gene: TRBJ2-1
V gene: TRBV29-1
D gene: NA
clone size: NA
CDR3 DNA: TGCAGCGCCCGGGGCCTCTCCTACAATGAGCAGTTCTTC
CDR3 protein: CSARGLSYNEQFF

J gene: TRBJ2-5
V gene: TRBV29-1
D gene: NA
clone size: NA
CDR3 DNA: TGCAGCGTCGACCTGGACCTCATCGGGGAGACCCAGTACTTC
CDR3 protein: CSVDLDLIGETQYF

J gene: TRBJ1-2
V gene: TRBV30
D gene: NA
clone size: NA
CDR3 DNA: TGTGCCTGGAGTGTTAGGACGGTCGCCAATGGCTACACCTTC
CDR3 protein: CAWSVRTVANGYTF

J gene: TRBJ2-1
V gene: TRBV3-1
D gene: NA
clone size: NA
CDR3 DNA: TGTGCCAGCAGCTTAAACGGGGGAGGAAACAATGAGCAGTTCTTC
CDR3 protein: CASSLNGGGNNEQFF

J gene: TRBJ2-7
V gene: TRBV7-8
D gene: NA
clone size: NA
CDR3 DNA: TGTGCCAGCAGCTTAAGGGGGTCGAGCTCCTACGAGCAGTACTTC
CDR3 protein: CASSLRGSSSYEQYF

J gene: TRBJ2-5
V gene: TRBV5-1
D gene: NA
clone size: NA
CDR3 DNA: TGCGCCAGCAGCTTGGCAGGGAGGGAGACCCAGTACTTC
CDR3 protein: CASSLAGRETQYF

J gene: TRBJ2-2
V gene: TRBV4-1
D gene: TRBD2
clone size: NA
CDR3 DNA: TGCGCCAGCAGCCAACCGGGACTAGCGGGGGGTACCCCGAACACCGGGGAGCTGTTTTTT
CDR3 protein: CASSQPGLAGGTPNTGELFF

J gene: TRBJ2-1
V gene: TRBV5-1
D gene: NA
clone size: NA
CDR3 DNA: TGCGCCAGCAGCTCGGACAGCTCCTACAATGAGCAGTTCTTC
CDR3 protein: CASSSDSSYNEQFF

J gene: TRBJ1-5
V gene: TRBV7-3
D gene: NA
clone size: NA
CDR3 DNA: TGTGCCAGCATCAGGGATCAGCCCCAGCATTTT
CDR3 protein: CASIRDQPQHF

J gene: TRBJ1-1
V gene: TRBV12-3/TRBV12-4
D gene: NA
clone size: NA
CDR3 DNA: TGTGCCAGCAGTCCACGTGGGGGGCGGGCTGAAGCTTTCTTT
CDR3 protein: CASSPRGGRAEAFF

J gene: TRBJ1-2
V gene: TRBV29-1
D gene: NA
clone size: few
CDR3 DNA: TGCAGCGTTGAAACTGGCTATGGCTACACCTTC
CDR3 protein: CSVETGYGYTF

J gene: TRBJ2-5
V gene: TRBV3-1
D gene: NA
clone size: NA
CDR3 DNA: TGTGCCAGCAGCCAGTTTACGGGGGGCAAGACCCAGTACTTC
CDR3 protein: CASSQFTGGKTQYF

J gene: TRBJ2-3
V gene: TRBV20-1
D gene: NA
clone size: NA
CDR3 DNA: TGCAGTGCAACAGTCACAGATACGCAGTATTTT
CDR3 protein: CSATVTDTQYF

J gene: TRBJ1-5
V gene: TRBV28
D gene: TRBD1
clone size: NA
CDR3 DNA: TGTGCCAGCAGCACAGGGGGCCGGGATCAGCCCCAGCATTTT
CDR3 protein: CASSTGGRDQPQHF

J gene: TRBJ1-5
V gene: TRBV15
D gene: NA
clone size: NA
CDR3 DNA: TGTGCCACCAGCAGAGTGGCGGGCAACAATCAGCCCCAGCATTTT
CDR3 protein: CATSRVAGNNQPQHF

J gene: TRBJ1-5
V gene: TRBV30
D gene: NA
clone size: NA
CDR3 DNA: TGTGCCTGGAGTGTAAGAGGGAAGGGGAATCAGCCCCAGCATTTT
CDR3 protein: CAWSVRGKGNQPQHF

J gene: TRBJ2-3
V gene: TRBV5-4
D gene: NA
clone size: NA
CDR3 DNA: TGTGCCAGCAGCCGGGACGGATCCACAGATACGCAGTATTTT
CDR3 protein: CASSRDGSTDTQYF

J gene: TRBJ1-3
V gene: TRBV30
D gene: TRBD1
clone size: NA
CDR3 DNA: TGTGCCTGGAGAGGAGACAGGGGGGAGAACACCATATATTTT
CDR3 protein: CAWRGDRGENTIYF

J gene: TRBJ2-7
V gene: TRBV18
D gene: TRBD1
clone size: NA
CDR3 DNA: TGTGCCAGCTCACCAGGGACAGGGACGGCCGAGCAGTACTTC
CDR3 protein: CASSPGTGTAEQYF

J gene: TRBJ2-1
V gene: TRBV5-1
D gene: TRBD1
clone size: NA
CDR3 DNA: TGCGCCAGCAGCTTGTTGGGACAGAATTACAATGAGCAGTTCTTC
CDR3 protein: CASSLLGQNYNEQFF

J gene: TRBJ1-6
V gene: TRBV7-9
D gene: NA
clone size: NA
CDR3 DNA: TGTGCCAGCAACCGGGGACTCCGGGAGGAAAAGAATTCACCCCTCCACTTT
CDR3 protein: CASNRGLREEKNSPLHF

J gene: TRBJ1-2
V gene: TRBV20-1
D gene: NA
clone size: once
CDR3 DNA: TGCAGTGCCAGCGGGGGGAGGATTTATGGCTACACCTTC
CDR3 protein: CSASGGRIYGYTF

J gene: TRBJ2-2
V gene: TRBV9
D gene: NA
clone size: NA
CDR3 DNA: TGTGCCAGCAGCGGACCCAGGGGACCCGGGGAGCTGTTTTTT
CDR3 protein: CASSGPRGPGELFF

J gene: TRBJ2-2
V gene: TRBV11-2
D gene: TRBD1
clone size: NA
CDR3 DNA: TGTGCCAGCAGGGACAGGGGCGTCACCGGGGAGCTGTTTTTT
CDR3 protein: CASRDRGVTGELFF